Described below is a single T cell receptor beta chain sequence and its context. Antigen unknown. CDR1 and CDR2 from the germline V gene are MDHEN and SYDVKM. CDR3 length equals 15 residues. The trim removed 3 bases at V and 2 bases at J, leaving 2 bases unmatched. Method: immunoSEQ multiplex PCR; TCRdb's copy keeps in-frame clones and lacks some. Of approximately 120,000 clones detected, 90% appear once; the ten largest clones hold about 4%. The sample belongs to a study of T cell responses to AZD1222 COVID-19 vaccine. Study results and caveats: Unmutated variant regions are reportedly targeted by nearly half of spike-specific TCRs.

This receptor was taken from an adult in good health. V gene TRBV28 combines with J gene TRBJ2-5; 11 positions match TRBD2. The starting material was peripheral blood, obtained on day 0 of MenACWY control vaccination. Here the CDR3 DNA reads TGTGCCAGCAGTTTGCCTAGCGGGAGGCAAGAGACCCAGTACTTC. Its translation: CASSLPSGRQETQYF.